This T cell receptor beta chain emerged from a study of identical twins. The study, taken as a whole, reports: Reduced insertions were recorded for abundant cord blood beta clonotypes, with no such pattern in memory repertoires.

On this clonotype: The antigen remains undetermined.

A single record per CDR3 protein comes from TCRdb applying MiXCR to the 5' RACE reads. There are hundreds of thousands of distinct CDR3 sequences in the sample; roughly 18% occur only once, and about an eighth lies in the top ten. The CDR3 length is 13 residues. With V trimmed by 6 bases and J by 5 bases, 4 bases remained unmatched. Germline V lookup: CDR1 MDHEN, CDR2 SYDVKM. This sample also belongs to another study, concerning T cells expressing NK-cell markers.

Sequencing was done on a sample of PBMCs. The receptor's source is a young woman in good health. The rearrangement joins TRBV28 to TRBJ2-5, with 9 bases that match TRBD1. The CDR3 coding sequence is TGTGCCAGCAGGACAGGGGGAATTGAGACCCAGTACTTC. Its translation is CASRTGGIETQYF.